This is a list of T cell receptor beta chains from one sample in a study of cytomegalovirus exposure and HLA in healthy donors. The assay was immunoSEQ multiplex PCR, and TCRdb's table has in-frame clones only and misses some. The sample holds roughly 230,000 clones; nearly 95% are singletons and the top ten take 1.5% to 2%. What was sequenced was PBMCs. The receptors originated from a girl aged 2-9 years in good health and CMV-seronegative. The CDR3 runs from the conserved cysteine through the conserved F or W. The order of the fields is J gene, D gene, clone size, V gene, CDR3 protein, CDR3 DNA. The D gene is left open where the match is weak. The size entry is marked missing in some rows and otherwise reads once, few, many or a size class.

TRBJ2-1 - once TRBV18 CASLSGAGDSNEQFF TGTGCCAGCTTGTCCGGAGCCGGGGATAGCAATGAGCAGTTCTTC
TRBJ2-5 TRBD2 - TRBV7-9 CASGGTSGSRETQYF TGTGCCAGCGGAGGGACTAGCGGGAGTAGGGAGACCCAGTACTTC
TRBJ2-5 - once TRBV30 CAWSRLYPQETQYF TGTGCCTGGAGTCGGTTGTATCCCCAAGAGACCCAGTACTTC
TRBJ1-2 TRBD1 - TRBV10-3 CAIMGQEEGYGYTF TGTGCCATCATGGGACAGGAGGAAGGGTATGGCTACACCTTC
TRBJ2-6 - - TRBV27 CASSLSVPGANVLTF TGTGCCAGCAGTTTGAGCGTCCCTGGGGCCAACGTCCTGACTTTC
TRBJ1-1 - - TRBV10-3 CAITRDLNTEAFF TGTGCCATCACCAGGGACTTGAACACTGAAGCTTTCTTT
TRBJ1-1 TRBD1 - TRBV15 CATSASTGQGTEAFF TGTGCCACCAGCGCTTCGACAGGGCAGGGGACTGAAGCTTTCTTT
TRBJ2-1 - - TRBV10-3 CAISELASYNEQFF TGTGCCATCAGTGAACTAGCCTCCTACAATGAGCAGTTCTTC
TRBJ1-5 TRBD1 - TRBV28 CASSPWTGDQPQHF TGTGCCAGCAGTCCTTGGACAGGGGACCAGCCCCAGCATTTT
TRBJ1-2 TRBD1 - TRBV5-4 CASSDALGQANYGYTF TGTGCCAGCAGCGACGCTCTAGGACAGGCTAACTATGGCTACACCTTC
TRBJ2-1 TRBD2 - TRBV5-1 CASSLAGLGPSDEQFF TGCGCCAGCAGCTTGGCGGGACTAGGGCCCTCGGATGAGCAGTTCTTC
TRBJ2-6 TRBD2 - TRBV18 CASSPTSGAGANVLTF TGTGCCAGCTCACCAACGAGCGGGGCTGGGGCCAACGTCCTGACTTTC
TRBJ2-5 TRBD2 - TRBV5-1 CASRLAGNQETQYF TGCGCCAGCAGACTAGCGGGGAACCAAGAGACCCAGTACTTC
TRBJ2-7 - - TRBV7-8 CASSLSSTNYEQYF TGTGCCAGCAGCTTATCCAGCACTAACTACGAGCAGTACTTC
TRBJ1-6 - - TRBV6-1 CASSVVNSPLHF TGTGCCAGCAGTGTCGTTAATTCACCCCTCCACTTT
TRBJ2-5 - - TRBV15 CATGEGRETQYF TGTGCCACCGGCGAGGGCCGGGAGACCCAGTACTTC
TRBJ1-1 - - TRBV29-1 CSVEGPRVNTEAFF TGCAGCGTTGAGGGCCCCCGAGTAAACACTGAAGCTTTCTTT
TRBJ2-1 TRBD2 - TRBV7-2 CASSSRLAGPNEQFF TGTGCCAGCAGCTCCCGCCTAGCGGGTCCGAATGAGCAGTTCTTC
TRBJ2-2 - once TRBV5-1 CASSLVSSGELFF TGCGCCAGCAGCTTAGTTTCCAGCGGGGAGCTGTTTTTT
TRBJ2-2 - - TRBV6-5 CASSYRQNSNTGELFF TGTGCCAGCAGTTATCGACAGAATTCGAACACCGGGGAGCTGTTTTTT
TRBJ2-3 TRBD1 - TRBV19 CASSPEGGQGTDTQYF TGTGCCAGTAGTCCAGAAGGGGGACAGGGAACAGATACGCAGTATTTT
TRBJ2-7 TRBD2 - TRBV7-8 CASSLRLAGGYEQYF TGTGCCAGCAGCTTAAGGCTAGCGGGGGGCTACGAGCAGTACTTC
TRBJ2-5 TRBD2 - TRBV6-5 CASSYSLAGGQETQYF TGTGCCAGCAGTTACTCGCTAGCGGGGGGGCAAGAGACCCAGTACTTC
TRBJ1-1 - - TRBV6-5 CASWPGHWNTEAFF TGTGCCAGCTGGCCGGGACACTGGAACACTGAAGCTTTCTTT
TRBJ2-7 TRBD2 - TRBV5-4 CASSLDGSGFYEQYF TGTGCCAGCAGCCTCGATGGTAGCGGGTTCTACGAGCAGTACTTC
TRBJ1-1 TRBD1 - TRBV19 CASSASTGGLTEAFF TGTGCCAGTAGTGCCTCAACAGGGGGGCTCACTGAAGCTTTCTTT
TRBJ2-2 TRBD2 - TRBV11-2 CASSSPAGGRGTGELFF TGTGCCAGCAGCTCCCCAGCGGGGGGGCGCGGCACCGGGGAGCTGTTTTTT
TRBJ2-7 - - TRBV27 CASSSHAYEQYF TGTGCCAGCAGCTCACACGCCTACGAGCAGTACTTC
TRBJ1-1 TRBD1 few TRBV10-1 CASKGQGGTEAFF TGCGCCAGCAAAGGACAGGGAGGCACTGAAGCTTTCTTT
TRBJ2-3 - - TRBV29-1 CSVWWGTSTDTQYF TGCAGCGTTTGGTGGGGCACGAGCACAGATACGCAGTATTTT
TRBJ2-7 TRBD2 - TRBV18 CASSSASGFPYEQYF TGTGCCAGCTCATCCGCTAGCGGGTTTCCCTACGAGCAGTACTTC
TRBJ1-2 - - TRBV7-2 CASSPRYREGYGYTF TGTGCCAGCAGCCCACGTTACAGGGAGGGCTATGGCTACACCTTC
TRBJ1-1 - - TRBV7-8 CASSLKEIQIEAFF TGTGCCAGCAGCTTAAAGGAGATTCAGATTGAAGCTTTCTTT
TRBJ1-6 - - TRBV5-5 CASSPDRNSPLHF TGTGCCAGCAGCCCTGACAGGAATTCACCCCTCCACTTT
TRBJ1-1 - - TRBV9 CASSAAHRGSEAFF TGTGCCAGCAGCGCCGCTCACCGGGGGTCGGAAGCTTTCTTT
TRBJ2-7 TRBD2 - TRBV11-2 CASSAGGAMNEQYF TGTGCCAGCAGCGCCGGGGGGGCCATGAACGAGCAGTACTTC
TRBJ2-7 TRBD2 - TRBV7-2 CASSWTSGVGDEQYF TGTGCCAGCAGCTGGACTAGCGGGGTTGGGGACGAGCAGTACTTC
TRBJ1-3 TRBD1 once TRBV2 CASSDYGQGGNTIYF TGTGCCAGCAGTGATTATGGACAGGGTGGAAACACCATATATTTT
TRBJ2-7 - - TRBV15 CATSRSGEQYF TGTGCCACCAGCAGATCGGGAGAGCAGTACTTC
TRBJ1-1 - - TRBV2 CASSVEGNTEAFF TGTGCCAGCAGTGTTGAGGGGAACACTGAAGCTTTCTTT
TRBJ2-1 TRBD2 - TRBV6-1 CASSDRLAGVLNEQFF TGTGCCAGCAGTGACCGACTAGCGGGAGTGCTAAATGAGCAGTTCTTC
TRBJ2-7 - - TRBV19 CASSISLTYEQYF TGTGCCAGTAGTATTTCCCTAACTTACGAGCAGTACTTC
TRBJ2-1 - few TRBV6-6 CASSPTRLANNEQFF TGTGCCAGCAGTCCCACTCGGCTAGCGAACAATGAGCAGTTCTTC
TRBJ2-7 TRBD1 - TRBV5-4 CASSLPGQGSYEQYF TGTGCCAGCAGCTTACCGGGACAGGGATCCTACGAGCAGTACTTC
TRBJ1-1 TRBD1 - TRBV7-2 CASSPGQGVWGTEAFF TGTGCCAGCAGCCCCGGACAGGGCGTTTGGGGCACTGAAGCTTTCTTT
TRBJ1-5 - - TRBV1 CTSSQDQPGAEHSNQPQHF TGCACCAGCAGCCAAGATCAACCTGGGGCAGAGCATAGCAATCAGCCCCAGCATTTT
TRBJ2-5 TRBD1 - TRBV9 CASSVGGGRETQYF TGTGCCAGCAGCGTAGGAGGGGGCCGAGAGACCCAGTACTTC
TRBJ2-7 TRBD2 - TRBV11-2 CASSLAALAGGMYEQYF TGTGCCAGCAGCTTAGCGGCCCTAGCGGGGGGGATGTACGAGCAGTACTTC
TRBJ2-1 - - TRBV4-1 CASSQSRGIVDEQFF TGCGCCAGCAGCCAAAGCAGGGGAATTGTCGATGAGCAGTTCTTC
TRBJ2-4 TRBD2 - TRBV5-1 CASSLLASGRDKNIQYF TGCGCCAGCAGCTTGTTGGCTAGCGGGAGGGATAAAAACATTCAGTACTTC
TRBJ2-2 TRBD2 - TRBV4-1 CASSQDKAGGSTGELFF TGCGCCAGCAGCCAAGACAAAGCGGGAGGTTCTACCGGGGAGCTGTTTTTT